The entry below gives a single T cell receptor beta chain sequence along with its context. Its target is not known. Germline lookup yields CDR1 SGHTA and CDR2 FQGNSA. The length of the CDR3 is 14 residues. This specimen belongs to a study of CXCR3-negative and CXCR3-positive naive CD8 T cells. Study-wide findings and caveats: Fresh PBMCs served for most assays, and CXCR3 expression fell partially after cryopreservation. Comparably high diversity marked both naive subsets, whereas memory CD8+ cells had much lower diversity. CXCR3-positive naive cells had TRB CDR3s that were more hydrophobic than CXCR3-negative naive cells had.

The authors made the TRB cDNA libraries by 5' RACE using UMI labels. TCRdb reprocessed the 5' RACE reads and reports one entry per CDR3 protein, with no DNA. This table lists 65,000 to 75,000 distinct CDR3 sequences. Subsets of CD8+ T cells were each sorted in triplicate at 270,000 or so cells apiece. This clonotype was sampled from a human donor in good health. Some clones in this sample may be carry-over from other donors' samples. The J gene is TRBJ2-3, the V gene TRBV7-2; lacking DNA, the TRBD1 call made by TCRdb goes unchecked. Sequencing used naive CXCR3- CD8+ T cells from blood. The subset: CD45RO-CCR7+CD27+CD95- naive CD8+ T cells lacking CXCR3 (TNR3-). CDR3 residues: CASTGTGGPDTQYF.